The 31 T cell receptor beta chains in this list originate from one sample, sequenced in a study of cytomegalovirus exposure and HLA in healthy donors. Primers included in the PCR were 60 Vbeta and 13 Jbeta primers. The repertoire was sequenced with immunoSEQ multiplex PCR; TCRdb's copy has only in-frame clones and lacks some. The table includes over 150,000 clones, roughly 77% detected once. The sample comprised PBMCs. These receptors all stem from a woman in her twenties or thirties in good health and CMV-seropositive.

The V and J genes are TRBV7-2 and TRBJ1-5, with TRBD1 identical over 7 bases. V lost 5 bases to trimming and J lost 7 bases; unmatched junction nucleotides: 14. CDR3 size: 16 residues. Germline loops: CDR1 SGHTA, CDR2 FQGNSA. In DNA, the CDR3 is TGTGCCAGCAGCGCAGGAGGCGCGACAGGGTCACAGCCCCAGCATTTT. Amino acids: CASSAGGATGSQPQHF.

The chain has TRBV10-3 and TRBJ1-2, with 9 bases that match TRBD1. The J segment lost 8 bases and the V segment lost 4 bases, leaving 5 bases of the junction unmatched. Germline CDR1 ENHRY, CDR2 SYGVKD. The CDR3 has 13 residues. The CDR3 DNA follows: TGTGCCATCAGTGTGACAGGGGGACAAGGCTACACCTTC. Amino acids: CAISVTGGQGYTF.

The V and J genes are TRBV19 and TRBJ2-7, with 8 bases aligning to TRBD2. CDR3 size: 19 residues. Looked up from germline, CDR1 is LNHDA and CDR2 is SQIVND (reference sequence). Unmatched junction bases numbered 19, after V lost 5 bases and J lost 1 base. In DNA, the CDR3 is TGTGCCAGTAGTCCGGGCCCGGGGGCGGGAGGCCCCCTTTCCTACGAGCAGTACTTC. As protein: CASSPGPGAGGPLSYEQYF.

V and J are TRBV28 and TRBJ2-1, with 14 nucleotides matching TRBD2. V lost 4 bases to trimming and J lost 8 bases; unmatched junction nucleotides: 19. Germline V gene lookup returns CDR1 MDHEN and CDR2 SYDVKM. This CDR3 region has 20 residues. CDR3 protein: CASSWYPGLAGEGPVDEQFF. CDR3 bases: TGTGCCAGCAGTTGGTACCCGGGACTAGCGGGAGAGGGCCCTGTCGATGAGCAGTTCTTC.

The V gene is TRBV28, the J gene TRBJ2-5; TRBD2 matches at 10 bases. This CDR3 spans 16 amino acids. Germline trimming cut 3 bases from V and 1 base from J; bases unmatched to any gene: 5. CDR1 and CDR2 (germline): MDHEN, SYDVKM. DNA of the CDR3: TGTGCCAGCAGTTTTAGTAGCGGGAGGACCCAAGAGACCCAGTACTTC. This encodes CASSFSSGRTQETQYF.

This chain links TRBV19 with TRBJ1-6, with D hard to call. Germline assignment: CDR1 LNHDA and CDR2 SQIVND (reference sequence). The CDR3 extends over 16 amino acids. Trimming took 6 bases from V and 5 from J, leaving 17 bases between them. The CDR3 loop is CASSLGRTWDNSPLHF. CDR3 sequence (DNA): TGTGCCAGTAGCCTAGGCCGGACTTGGGATAATTCACCCCTCCACTTT.

The V gene is TRBV6-4, the J gene TRBJ1-1; D remains unclear. Germline V lookup: CDR1 MRHNA, CDR2 SNTAGT. Between the trimmed V and J ends, which lost 6 bases and 11 bases, there was a span of 19 bases. CDR3 length: 13 amino acids. Here the CDR3 DNA reads TGTGCCAGCAGCAGCACCTCCGGGGTTGGGGCTTTCTTT. Residues: CASSSTSGVGAFF.

V gene TRBV6-5 combines with J gene TRBJ2-1, with 13 bases matching TRBD2. The CDR3 totals 16 residues. Germline V CDR1 and CDR2: MNHEY, SVGAGI. Germline trimming cut 4 bases from V and 5 bases from J; bases unmatched to any gene: 5. CDR3 nucleotides: TGTGCCAGCAGTTTTAGACTAGCGGGAGGCCACAATGAGCAGTTCTTC. Protein product: CASSFRLAGGHNEQFF.

This clone showed up just once. This chain uses TRBV11-2 with TRBJ2-2; no clear D gene. CDR3 size: 15 residues. In germline, CDR1 is SGHAT, CDR2 FQNNGV. Trimming left V 1 base short and J 7 bases short, with 13 bases between. CDR3 nucleotide sequence: TGTGCCAGCAGCTTAGGGCGAAGCGTGAACGGGGAGCTGTTTTTT. Encoded protein: CASSLGRSVNGELFF.

The rearrangement uses TRBV19 and TRBJ2-1, with D hard to call. CDR1 and CDR2 (germline): LNHDA, SQIVND (reference sequence). The CDR3 totals 13 residues. With 1 base removed from V and 5 bases from J, the gap between germline ends came to 6 bases. The CDR3 sequence: CASSIGLNNEQFF. The CDR3 DNA sequence: TGTGCCAGTAGTATAGGGCTGAACAATGAGCAGTTCTTC.

The V call is TRBV11-2, the J call TRBJ2-7, with TRBD1 matching over 10 bases. Germline trimming cut 4 bases from V and 3 bases from J; bases unmatched to any gene: 3. Germline CDR1 is SGHAT and CDR2 is FQNNGV. The CDR3 contains 14 residues. The CDR3 here is CASSWDRGGYEQYF. The DNA for the CDR3 is TGTGCCAGCAGCTGGGACAGGGGAGGCTACGAGCAGTACTTC. Drawing the rest from reference TRBV11-2 and TRBJ2-7, the complete variable domain is EAGVAQSPRYKIIEKRQSVAFWCNPISGHATLYWYQQILGQGPKLLIQFQNNGVVDDSQLPKDRFSAERLKGVDSTLKIQPAKLEDSAVYLCASSWDRGGYEQYFGPGTRLTVT.

The chain is built from TRBV7-8 and TRBJ2-5; 7 bases agree with TRBD2. V gave up 0 bases and J gave up 5 bases; unmatched junction bases: 6. The germline CDR1 and CDR2 sequences are SGHVS and FQNEAQ. The CDR3 loop spans 15 amino acids. The CDR3 loop is CASSLAGGPGETQYF. CDR3 DNA sequence: TGTGCCAGCAGCTTAGCGGGAGGGCCCGGGGAGACCCAGTACTTC.

The J gene is TRBJ2-7, the V gene TRBV11-2; D may be TRBD2 (5 bases). The length of the CDR3 is 14 residues. Germline V CDR1 and CDR2: SGHAT, FQNNGV. The germline V and J ends were trimmed by 4 bases and 3 bases, with 13 bases remaining between them. DNA for the CDR3: TGTGCCAGCAGCTCCATCCGGACTTACTACGAGCAGTACTTC. Translation: CASSSIRTYYEQYF. Full variable domain (missing parts from reference TRBV11-2 and TRBJ2-7): EAGVAQSPRYKIIEKRQSVAFWCNPISGHATLYWYQQILGQGPKLLIQFQNNGVVDDSQLPKDRFSAERLKGVDSTLKIQPAKLEDSAVYLCASSSIRTYYEQYFGPGTRLTVT.

This chain uses TRBV5-5 with TRBJ2-4; D possibly corresponds to TRBD2 (6 bases). Per the germline V gene, CDR1 is SGHKS and CDR2 is YYEKEE (reference sequence). V was cut by 1 base and J by 7 bases, with 12 bases left in between. The length of the CDR3 is 14 residues. The CDR3 DNA follows: TGTGCCAGCAGCTTGCCAGGAGGGTACAACATTCAGTACTTC. Residues: CASSLPGGYNIQYF.

The genes are TRBV25-1 and TRBJ2-3; D is perhaps TRBD2 (7 bases). V lost 2 bases and J 1 base, leaving 19 bases between the germline ends. The CDR3 runs 18 residues. Looked up from germline, CDR1 is MGHDK and CDR2 is SYGVNS. The CDR3 region is CASSEGLHGGPRTDTQYF. The DNA for the CDR3 is TGTGCCAGCAGTGAAGGGCTTCACGGGGGGCCCCGCACAGATACGCAGTATTTT.

The rearrangement links TRBV5-5 to TRBJ1-1; 9 nucleotides align to TRBD1. The ends lost 1 base at V and 5 bases at J; junction bases unmatched: 6. The CDR3 spans 15 residues. Germline V gene lookup returns CDR1 SGHKS and CDR2 YYEKEE (reference sequence). This chain's CDR3 is CASSLSPTGGTEAFF. In DNA form, the CDR3 reads TGTGCCAGCAGCTTGTCTCCGACAGGGGGGACTGAAGCTTTCTTT.

The chain employs TRBV9 and TRBJ2-1, with D perhaps TRBD1 (6 bases). V lost 3 bases and J lost 0, with 16 bases in between. The CDR3 spans 17 residues. The germline V gene encodes CDR1 SGDLS and CDR2 YYNGEE. The CDR3 reads CASSAHGEGVSYNEQFF. DNA of the CDR3: TGTGCCAGCAGCGCACACGGAGAGGGGGTCTCCTACAATGAGCAGTTCTTC.

The chain recombines TRBV25-1 with TRBJ1-5; 7 bases match TRBD1. The CDR3 has 14 amino acids. Germline lookup yields CDR1 MGHDK and CDR2 SYGVNS. Trimming cost V 3 bases and J 4 bases; bases outside gene matches: 3. The CDR3 DNA follows: TGTGCCAGCAGTGAGACAGGGACAAATCAGCCCCAGCATTTT. Protein: CASSETGTNQPQHF.

The chain employs TRBV28 and TRBJ2-1; maybe TRBD1 (5 bases). CDR3 size: 11 residues. Germline CDR1 reads MDHEN; CDR2 reads SYDVKM. V lost 9 bases, J lost 6 bases, and 9 bases lay in between. The CDR3 region has the DNA TGTGCCAGTAGGGGAAGCAATGAGCAGTTCTTC. Amino acid sequence: CASRGSNEQFF.

The chain uses TRBV7-9 and TRBJ2-7; weak D call: TRBD2 (5 bases). With 3 bases removed from V and 6 bases from J, the gap between germline ends came to 9 bases. The germline gives CDR1 SEHNR, CDR2 FQNEAQ (reference sequence). This CDR3 spans 12 amino acids. The CDR3 here is CASSFEGTEQYF. CDR3 coding DNA: TGTGCCAGCAGCTTTGAGGGAACCGAGCAGTACTTC.

The rearrangement links TRBV18 to TRBJ2-2, with a weak D call TRBD1 (5 bases). CDR1 is KGHSH, CDR2 LQKENI, per germline. With 4 bases removed from V and 3 bases from J, the gap between germline ends came to 9 bases. The CDR3 covers 14 residues. In DNA, the CDR3 is TGTGCCAGCTCACGCATAGGGGACACCGGGGAGCTGTTTTTT. It yields the protein CASSRIGDTGELFF.

V gene TRBV6-5 combines with J gene TRBJ1-4; the match to TRBD1 covers 8 bases. There are 14 residues in the CDR3. The germline CDR1 and CDR2 sequences are MNHEY and SVGAGI. The V and J ends lost 6 bases and 5 bases, in that order; junction bases with no gene match: 5. CDR3 coding DNA: TGTGCCAGCAGCCCGGACAGGGCGAATGAAAAACTGTTTTTT. This sequence encodes CASSPDRANEKLFF.

Of note for this clone: A read error may produce the germline difference seen at one junction end. The chain has TRBV10-1 and TRBJ1-1; 7 nucleotides agree with TRBD1. CDR3 size: 13 residues. Germline V gene data show CDR1 as WNHNN and CDR2 as SYGVQD (reference sequence). The CDR3 here is CASSVQGNTEALF. The CDR3 nucleotides are TGCGCCAGCAGTGTACAGGGGAACACTGAAGCTCTCTTT.

The DNA for the CDR3 is TGTGCCAGCTCACCCGGAGGGTCCGGGGAGCTGTTTTTT. This encodes CASSPGGSGELFF. The chain has TRBV18 and TRBJ2-2, with TRBD2 as a possible D gene (6 bases). V was cut by 3 bases and J by 6 bases, with 8 bases left in between. Germline CDR1 and CDR2: KGHSH and LQKENI. The CDR3 has 13 amino acids.

V is TRBV7-9 and J is TRBJ2-4, with a tentative D call TRBD1 (6 bases). Between the trimmed V and J ends, which lost 5 bases and 4 bases, there was a span of 15 bases. CDR1 and CDR2 (germline): SEHNR, FQNEAQ (reference sequence). There are 15 residues in the CDR3. The CDR3 is CASSRSGGRKNIQYF. In nucleotides, the CDR3 is TGTGCCAGCAGCCGGAGTGGGGGCCGGAAAAACATTCAGTACTTC. Supplemented by reference TRBV7-9 and TRBJ2-4, the full variable domain reads DTGVSQNPRHKITKRGQNVTFRCDPISEHNRLYWYRQTLGQGPEFLTYFQNEAQLEKSRLLSDRFSAERPKGSFSTLEIQRTEQGDSAMYLCASSRSGGRKNIQYFGAGTRLSVL.

Points on this clone: This CDR3 fails to terminate in the conserved phenylalanine or tryptophan, so it likely reflects a read error. The gene calls are TRBV11-2 and TRBJ2-4; 8 nucleotides align to TRBD1. Germline lookup yields CDR1 SGHAT and CDR2 FQNNGV. After removal of 5 bases from V and 8 bases from J, the junction contained 8 bases not matched to a gene. The CDR3 length is 14 residues. CDR3: CASSGTDRGDIQYL. CDR3 DNA: TGTGCCAGCAGCGGCACCGACAGGGGAGACATTCAGTACCTC.

V gene TRBV18 combines with J gene TRBJ2-7; the match to TRBD2 covers 9 bases. This CDR3 has 13 amino acids. The germline V gene has CDR1 KGHSH and CDR2 LQKENI. J was trimmed by 5 bases and V by 3 bases; bases with no gene match: 2. CDR3 amino acids: CASSPAGGDEQYF. The DNA of the CDR3 is TGTGCCAGCTCACCGGCGGGGGGGGACGAGCAGTACTTC.

This chain connects TRBV9 to TRBJ2-3; D is unclear. V lost 3 bases, J lost 0 bases, and 8 bases lay in between. The CDR3 covers 14 residues. The V gene's germline CDR1 is SGDLS and CDR2 YYNGEE. Here the CDR3 DNA reads TGTGCCAGCAGCGCAGGAACTAGCACAGATACGCAGTATTTT. Translation gives CASSAGTSTDTQYF.

J is TRBJ1-2 and V is TRBV29-1; D remains ambiguous. The V gene's germline CDR1 is SQVTM and CDR2 ANQGSEA. CDR3 size: 12 residues. Deletions cut 0 bases from V and 7 bases from J, with 9 bases between. The CDR3 sequence: CSVEEDEGGYTF. Here the CDR3 DNA reads TGCAGCGTTGAAGAGGACGAGGGTGGCTACACCTTC. Looking up the rest from reference TRBV29-1 and TRBJ1-2 gives the full variable domain: SAVISQKPSRDICQRGTSLTIQCQVDSQVTMMFWYRQQPGQSLTLIATANQGSEATYESGFVIDKFPISRPNLTFSTLTVSNMSPEDSSIYLCSVEEDEGGYTFGSGTRLTVV.

This chain joins TRBV19 and TRBJ1-2, with D unresolved. V shed 7 bases and J shed 4 bases, with 13 bases lying between them. The length of the CDR3 is 13 residues. Germline assignment: CDR1 LNHDA and CDR2 SQIVND (reference sequence). In DNA, the CDR3 is TGTGCCAGTACACCCGGCGGTATCTATGGCTACACCTTC. Its translation is CASTPGGIYGYTF.

This sequence joins TRBV27 and TRBJ2-5, with 7 nucleotides matching TRBD1. The J segment lost 5 bases and the V segment lost 6 bases, leaving 18 bases of the junction unmatched. This CDR3 region has 17 residues. Germline V gene sequence: CDR1 MNHEY, CDR2 SMNVEV (reference sequence). The CDR3 reads CASSAPPGTASRETQYF. The CDR3 DNA is TGTGCCAGCAGCGCTCCCCCCGGGACAGCCTCCCGTGAGACCCAGTACTTC.